This T cell receptor beta chain was observed in a study of blood T cell repertoires in COVID-19. Study background: Sites in the United States, Italy and Spain provided acute and convalescent COVID-19 samples. Nucleic acid was either cDNA or gDNA, and it came from T cells, B-cell-depleted T cells, or PBMCs.

Seattle-derived patients entered the study during active infection and were followed longitudinally. As originally analysed: Reference gene primer amplification yielded estimated nucleated cell counts. The method was immunoSEQ multiplex PCR; TCRdb's version includes in-frame clones alone and lacks a portion of them. That table supplies the V and J calls and clone size; D and trimming were determined from the DNA. The sample consists of around 480,000 clones, approximately 89% of them appearing once. Looked up from germline, CDR1 is MGHDK and CDR2 is SYGVNS. CDR3 length: 15 residues. V was clipped by 3 bases and J by 4 bases; unmatched bases: 8.

The V call is TRBV25-1, the J call TRBJ2-7, with 8 bases identical to TRBD2. This clonotype was obtained from a woman aged 50 to 60 with COVID-19, enrolled during active disease. The sample was peripheral blood. CDR3 sequence: CASSDPLAALYEQYF. The CDR3 coding sequence is TGTGCCAGCAGTGATCCACTAGCGGCGCTTTACGAGCAGTACTTC.